This entry concerns a single T cell receptor (beta chain). Germline V CDR1 and CDR2: MNHEY, SVGAGI. The CDR3 is 18 amino acids. The J segment lost 6 bases and the V segment lost 0 bases, leaving 11 bases of the junction unmatched. The data are from a study of blood T cells in healthy people across ages. Next came a second PCR, run for about 6 to 12 cycles, which used a sample-barcoded 5' primer along with a J-beta primer mix. MiXCR, applied by TCRdb to the 5' RACE reads, yields one record per CDR3 protein. The data contain about 2 million distinct CDR3 sequences, about 50% of them singletons. This sequence originates from a woman aged 40 to 50 in good health. The rearrangement links TRBV6-5 to TRBJ1-6; 7 positions agree with TRBD1. What was sequenced was blood. The CDR3 DNA is TGTGCCAGCAGTTACTCGAAGACCCGGACAGGACCTAATTCACCCCTCCACTTT. Translating it yields CASSYSKTRTGPNSPLHF.